The 31 T cell receptor beta chains in this list originate from one sample, sequenced in a study of cytomegalovirus exposure and HLA in healthy donors. PCR employed 60 Vbeta and 13 Jbeta primers. Generated by immunoSEQ multiplex PCR, the TCRdb table keeps only in-frame clones and is missing some. The top ten clones hold 10% to 15% of a sample with roughly 120,000 clones, over 75% of them seen once. Sequencing was done on a sample of PBMCs. The receptor source for this set is a middle-aged woman in good health and CMV-seropositive.

The rearrangement joins TRBV7-9 to TRBJ2-3, with TRBD2 as a possible D gene (6 bases). Germline V lookup: CDR1 SEHNR, CDR2 FQNEAQ (reference sequence). V lost 4 bases and J lost 4, with 12 bases in between. The CDR3 has 14 residues. The CDR3 sequence: CASSSDGGADTQYF. In nucleotides, the CDR3 is TGTGCCAGCAGCTCCGACGGGGGTGCAGATACGCAGTATTTT. Complete variable domain (other parts from reference TRBV7-9 and TRBJ2-3): DTGVSQNPRHKITKRGQNVTFRCDPISEHNRLYWYRQTLGQGPEFLTYFQNEAQLEKSRLLSDRFSAERPKGSFSTLEIQRTEQGDSAMYLCASSSDGGADTQYFGPGTRLTVL.

The rearrangement links TRBV10-3 to TRBJ2-3; 8 positions agree with TRBD1. Looked up from germline, CDR1 is ENHRY and CDR2 is SYGVKD. The CDR3 sequence is 17 residues long. The trim removed 0 bases at V and 4 bases at J, leaving 9 bases unmatched. CDR3 sequence reads: CAISESLRTGYADTQYF. CDR3 bases: TGTGCCATCAGTGAGTCCCTAAGGACAGGGTACGCAGATACGCAGTATTTT.

The gene calls are TRBV6-4 and TRBJ1-2, with TRBD1 matching over 8 bases. The V gene end was trimmed by 2 bases and the J gene end by 3 bases; junction bases not matched to a gene: 2. Germline loops: CDR1 MRHNA, CDR2 SNTAGT. This CDR3 comprises 14 residues. The CDR3 DNA reads TGTGCCAGCAGTGACGACAGGGGAGACTATGGCTACACCTTC. Its translation is CASSDDRGDYGYTF.

A single count supports this clone. The rearrangement links TRBV7-8 to TRBJ2-1, with TRBD2 identical over 9 bases. The V and J ends lost 3 bases and 4 bases, in that order; junction bases with no gene match: 13. In germline, CDR1 is SGHVS, CDR2 FQNEAQ. The CDR3 contains 18 residues. CDR3 in amino acids: CASSFNHLTSGVYNEQFF. The DNA of the CDR3 is TGTGCCAGCAGCTTCAACCACCTGACTAGCGGAGTTTACAATGAGCAGTTCTTC.

V and J are TRBV5-8 and TRBJ2-7, with D unresolved. V was pared by 5 bases and J by 3 bases, with 9 bases between. Per the germline V gene, CDR1 is SGHTS and CDR2 is YDEGEE. The CDR3 has 12 residues. The CDR3 coding sequence is TGTGCCAGCAGGCCGGCGGACTACGAGCAGTACTTC. It encodes CASRPADYEQYF.

This clone has just a few counts. The rearrangement joins TRBV5-1 to TRBJ1-1, with 7 bases matching TRBD1. This CDR3 region has 15 residues. Germline-derived CDR1 and CDR2 are SGHRS and YFSETQ. V trimming: 4 bases; J trimming: 6 bases; junction bases outside the gene matches: 12. Written as DNA, the CDR3 is TGCGCCAGCAGCCCAGGGGGACGGGCGAGCGCTGAAGCTTTCTTT. Protein sequence: CASSPGGRASAEAFF.

V usage is TRBV30 and J usage is TRBJ2-5, with D possibly TRBD1 on 5 matching bases. Germline V gene sequence: CDR1 GTSNPN, CDR2 SVGIG (reference sequence). The CDR3 runs to 15 residues. V was shortened by 0 bases and J by 4 bases, with 15 bases between the two germline ends. The CDR3 coding sequence is TGTGCCTGGAGTGTACAGGCAGCCCCACGAGAGACCCAGTACTTC. This encodes CAWSVQAAPRETQYF.

The chain uses TRBV6-1 and TRBJ2-7; TRBD2 agrees at 10 bases. The V and J ends lost 4 bases and 0 bases, in that order; junction bases with no gene match: 0. Germline V gene lookup returns CDR1 MNHNS and CDR2 SASEGT. CDR3 length: 14 amino acids. The CDR3 protein is CASSASGSSYEQYF. The CDR3, as DNA: TGTGCCAGCAGTGCTAGCGGGAGCTCCTACGAGCAGTACTTC.

This clone has only one observation. This chain connects TRBV7-2 to TRBJ1-5, with D hard to call. This CDR3 region has 14 residues. Germline CDR1 SGHTA, CDR2 FQGNSA. V lost 1 base to trimming and J lost 7 bases, with 11 bases between them. The CDR3 loop reads CASSLGMPGQPQHF. The CDR3 nucleotides read TGTGCCAGCAGCTTAGGCATGCCAGGCCAGCCCCAGCATTTT.

This chain links TRBV6-1 with TRBJ1-1; D possibly corresponds to TRBD1 (5 bases). V lost 2 bases and J lost 5, with 15 bases in between. The CDR3 is 15 amino acids. CDR1 and CDR2 from the germline V gene are MNHNS and SASEGT. CDR3 sequence: CASSETSGRGTEAFF. Here the CDR3 DNA reads TGTGCCAGCAGTGAAACCTCAGGGAGGGGAACTGAAGCTTTCTTT.

V is TRBV10-3 and J is TRBJ2-7; D might be TRBD2 (5 bases). Per germline, CDR1 ENHRY and CDR2 SYGVKD. Trimming pared 0 bases from V and 5 bases from J, leaving 8 bases between. CDR3 length equals 13 residues. This CDR3 reads CAISESSVNEQYF. In nucleotides, the CDR3 is TGTGCCATCAGTGAGTCTAGCGTCAACGAGCAGTACTTC.

As regards this clone: This same CDR3 is encoded by further DNA sequences in the sample. The genes are TRBV7-7 and TRBJ2-1, with D tentatively TRBD2 (6 bases). Looked up from germline, CDR1 is SSHAT and CDR2 is FNYEAQ (reference sequence). The CDR3 is 12 residues long. Trimming pared 3 bases from V and 9 bases from J, leaving 9 bases between. CDR3: CASSLQEGEQFF. The CDR3 DNA reads TGTGCCAGCAGCTTGCAGGAGGGTGAGCAGTTCTTC.

CDR3 amino acids: CASSPNRQANTEAFF. The CDR3 region has the DNA TGCGCCAGCAGTCCGAATAGACAGGCCAACACTGAAGCTTTCTTT. The chain carries TRBV10-2 and TRBJ1-1, with a possible D match to TRBD1 (6 bases). The length of the CDR3 is 15 residues. V was cut by 5 bases and J by 2 bases, with 15 bases left in between. Germline CDR1 reads WSHSY; CDR2 reads SAAADI.

Worth noting for this clone: An end of the junction does not agree with germline; a read error may underlie this. The rearrangement links TRBV7-9 to TRBJ2-1; perhaps TRBD2 as D (6 bases). The germline V gene has CDR1 SEHNR and CDR2 FQNEAQ (reference sequence). The CDR3 is made up of 15 amino acids. In DNA, the CDR3 is TGTGCCAGCAGCTTAGCCGGGACTCTCTACAATGGGCAGTTCTTC. Translating gives CASSLAGTLYNGQFF.

This clone appeared a few times. This chain joins TRBV4-2 and TRBJ1-1; a weak D match, TRBD1 (5 bases). V gave up 0 bases and J gave up 11 bases, with 16 bases separating them. Germline CDR1 and CDR2: LGHNA and YNFKEQ. The CDR3 has 14 amino acids. CDR3 protein: CASSQEGRGPGAFF. The CDR3 DNA follows: TGTGCCAGCAGCCAAGAAGGGAGGGGCCCTGGGGCTTTCTTT.

The sample holds one count of this clone. The chain has TRBV6-5 and TRBJ1-5; unclear D gene. The CDR3 consists of 13 residues. The V end was cut by 5 bases, the J end by 5 bases, with 10 bases between. In germline, CDR1 is MNHEY, CDR2 SVGAGI. CDR3 protein: CASSERLYQPQHF. CDR3 nucleotide sequence: TGTGCCAGCAGTGAACGACTTTATCAGCCCCAGCATTTT.

The rearrangement links TRBV28 to TRBJ2-7, with 9 positions matching TRBD2. Unmatched junction bases numbered 9, after V lost 4 bases and J lost 2 bases. Per germline, CDR1 MDHEN and CDR2 SYDVKM. The CDR3 loop spans 16 amino acids. CDR3 amino acids: CASSSILAGLTYEQYF. The CDR3 DNA follows: TGTGCCAGCAGTTCGATACTAGCGGGTTTAACCTACGAGCAGTACTTC.

This clone was counted between two and nine times. This chain joins TRBV10-3 and TRBJ1-4, with TRBD1 as a possible D gene (6 bases). This CDR3 is built from 15 residues. In germline, CDR1 is ENHRY, CDR2 SYGVKD. Trimming took 4 bases from V and 4 from J, leaving 13 bases between them. CDR3 in DNA: TGTGCCATCAGTGGCGCTGACAGGATTAATGAAAAACTGTTTTTT. Protein sequence: CAISGADRINEKLFF.

V is TRBV7-8 and J is TRBJ1-4; 9 bases agree with TRBD1. Trimming removed 3 bases from V and 3 bases from J; junction bases left unmatched: 17. The CDR3 totals 20 residues. In germline, CDR1 is SGHVS, CDR2 FQNEAQ. The CDR3 spells CASSLERPDRGIIANEKLFF. The CDR3 DNA follows: TGTGCCAGCAGCTTGGAGAGGCCCGACAGGGGGATAATTGCTAATGAAAAACTGTTTTTT.

This chain links TRBV29-1 with TRBJ1-1, with 11 bases lining up with TRBD1. Germline V gene sequence: CDR1 SQVTM, CDR2 ANQGSEA. With V trimmed by 2 bases and J by 8 bases, 10 bases remained unmatched. This CDR3 comprises 15 residues. CDR3 in amino acids: CSVERTGGPGSEAFF. The CDR3 nucleotides are TGCAGCGTTGAAAGGACAGGGGGCCCTGGTTCGGAAGCTTTCTTT.

This clone was detected only a few times. This chain connects TRBV27 to TRBJ1-2, with TRBD1 matching over 7 bases. CDR1 and CDR2 from the germline V gene are MNHEY and SMNVEV (reference sequence). The CDR3 is 13 amino acids. Losses at the gene ends were 8 bases for V and 6 bases for J; bases not matched to a gene: 9. The CDR3 DNA follows: TGTGCCAGCGCTCTACAGGGGCACCATGGCTACACCTTC. Its protein product is CASALQGHHGYTF.

CDR3 sequence (DNA): TGTGCCAGCAGCGTAGGAACTAGCGGCTTACTTATGGAGCAGTACTTC. It encodes CASSVGTSGLLMEQYF. The rearrangement joins TRBV9 to TRBJ2-7; TRBD2 matches 8 bases. V was clipped by 0 bases and J by 7 bases; unmatched bases: 12. Germline CDR1 is SGDLS and CDR2 is YYNGEE. CDR3 length: 16 residues.

This clone showed up just a few times. The genes are TRBV7-9 and TRBJ1-5, with a weak D call TRBD1 (5 bases). The germline V gene has CDR1 SEHNR and CDR2 FQNEAQ (reference sequence). Trimming removed 5 bases from V and 9 bases from J, with 20 bases in between. The CDR3 covers 15 residues. CDR3 DNA sequence: TGTGCCAGCAGCGGATCGGGGGGTGCATTATTGCCCCAGCATTTT. Its protein is CASSGSGGALLPQHF.

This clone was counted between two and nine times. The chain recombines TRBV5-1 with TRBJ2-3; D gene uncertain. The CDR3 covers 13 residues. The germline gives CDR1 SGHRS, CDR2 YFSETQ. Trimming removed 3 bases at V and 6 bases at J, with 11 bases between. The CDR3 sequence is CASSYDTADTQYF. DNA for the CDR3: TGCGCCAGCAGCTACGACACGGCGGATACGCAGTATTTT.

In this sample, this clone turned up a few times. The CDR3 here is CASRDRGNQPQHF. The CDR3 DNA reads TGTGCCAGCAGGGACAGGGGCAATCAGCCCCAGCATTTT. The chain recombines TRBV6-6 with TRBJ1-5; 8 positions match TRBD1. The CDR3 is 13 amino acids. Germline V gives CDR1 MNHNY, CDR2 SVGAGI (reference sequence). After removal of 6 bases from V and 2 bases from J, the junction contained 0 bases not matched to a gene.

Written as DNA, the CDR3 is TGTGCCAGCACCTCAGAGAGGGGACAGGGGACCCGAGCTTTCTTT. The encoded protein is CASTSERGQGTRAFF. The chain joins TRBV28 to TRBJ1-1, with TRBD1 identical over 10 bases. The V segment lost 7 bases and the J segment 10 bases; nucleotides outside the gene matches: 15. The length of the CDR3 is 15 residues. CDR1 MDHEN and CDR2 SYDVKM come from the germline V gene.

The V call is TRBV6-5, the J call TRBJ2-2; TRBD2 agrees at 7 bases. V was pared by 2 bases and J by 4 bases, with 4 bases of the junction left unmatched. The CDR3 is made up of 15 amino acids. CDR1 and CDR2 from the germline V gene are MNHEY and SVGAGI. The CDR3 loop is CASSYLPSGTGELFF. Here the CDR3 DNA reads TGTGCCAGCAGTTACCTTCCTAGCGGCACCGGGGAGCTGTTTTTT.

The chain has TRBV6-5 and TRBJ1-2, with 8 bases that match TRBD1. Trimming removed 6 bases from V and 8 bases from J; junction bases left unmatched: 14. Germline V gives CDR1 MNHEY, CDR2 SVGAGI. The CDR3 contains 15 residues. CDR3 sequence: CASRQQGAGIIGYTF. The CDR3 DNA reads TGTGCCAGCAGACAGCAGGGGGCGGGTATTATCGGCTACACCTTC.

The rearrangement joins TRBV19 to TRBJ2-7; 9 bases map to TRBD2. The CDR3 is 14 amino acids. CDR1 LNHDA and CDR2 SQIVND come from the germline V gene (reference sequence). With 3 bases clipped from V and 5 bases from J, the junction kept 5 bases outside the gene matches. CDR3 region: CASSMGLAGHEQYF. The CDR3 DNA follows: TGTGCCAGTAGTATGGGCCTAGCGGGGCACGAGCAGTACTTC.

The chain joins TRBV4-1 to TRBJ2-1; 9 nucleotides align to TRBD2. V lost 4 bases to trimming and J lost 6 bases; unmatched junction nucleotides: 13. This CDR3 region has 17 residues. CDR1 is MGHRA and CDR2 is YSYEKL in the germline V gene. The CDR3 sequence: CASSLFGVAGVSNEQFF. Written as DNA, the CDR3 is TGCGCCAGCAGCCTGTTCGGGGTAGCGGGAGTTAGCAATGAGCAGTTCTTC.

The chain joins TRBV7-2 to TRBJ2-3, with D unclear. V was clipped by 2 bases and J by 5 bases, with 14 bases between them. Germline V gene lookup returns CDR1 SGHTA and CDR2 FQGNSA. CDR3 length: 15 amino acids. CDR3 in DNA: TGTGCCAGCAGCTTATCTTTTCTCCAACTAGATACGCAGTATTTT. It is translated as CASSLSFLQLDTQYF.